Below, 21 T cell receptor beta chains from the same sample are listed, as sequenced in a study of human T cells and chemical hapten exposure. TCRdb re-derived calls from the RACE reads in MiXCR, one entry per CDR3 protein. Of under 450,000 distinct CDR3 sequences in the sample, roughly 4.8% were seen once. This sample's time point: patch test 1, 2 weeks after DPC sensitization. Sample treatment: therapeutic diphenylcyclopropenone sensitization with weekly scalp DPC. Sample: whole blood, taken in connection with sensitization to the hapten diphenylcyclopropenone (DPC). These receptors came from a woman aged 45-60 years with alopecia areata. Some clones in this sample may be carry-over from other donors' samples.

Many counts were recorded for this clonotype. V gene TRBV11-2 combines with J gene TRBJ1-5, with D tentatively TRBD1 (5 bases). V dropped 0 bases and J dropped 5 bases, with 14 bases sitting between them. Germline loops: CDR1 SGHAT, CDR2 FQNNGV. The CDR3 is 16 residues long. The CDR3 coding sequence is TGTGCCAGCAGCTTAGACGGTGGAGACAGCGATCAGCCCCAGCATTTT. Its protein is CASSLDGGDSDQPQHF.

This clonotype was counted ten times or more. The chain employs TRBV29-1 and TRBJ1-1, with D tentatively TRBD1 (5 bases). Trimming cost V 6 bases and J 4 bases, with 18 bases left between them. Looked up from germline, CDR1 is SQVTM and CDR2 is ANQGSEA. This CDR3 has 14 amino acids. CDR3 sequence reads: CSVLDGEGSTEAFF. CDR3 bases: TGCAGCGTGCTGGATGGAGAGGGGAGCACTGAAGCTTTCTTT. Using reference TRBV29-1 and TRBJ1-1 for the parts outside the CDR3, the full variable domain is SAVISQKPSRDICQRGTSLTIQCQVDSQVTMMFWYRQQPGQSLTLIATANQGSEATYESGFVIDKFPISRPNLTFSTLTVSNMSPEDSSIYLCSVLDGEGSTEAFFGQGTRLTVV.

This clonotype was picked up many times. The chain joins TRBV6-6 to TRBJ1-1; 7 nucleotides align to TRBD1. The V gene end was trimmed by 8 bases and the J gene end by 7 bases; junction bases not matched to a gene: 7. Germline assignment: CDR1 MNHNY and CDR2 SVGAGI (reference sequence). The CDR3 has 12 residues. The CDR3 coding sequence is TGTGCCAGCCTCGGGACAGCGGGTGAAGCTTTCTTT. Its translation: CASLGTAGEAFF.

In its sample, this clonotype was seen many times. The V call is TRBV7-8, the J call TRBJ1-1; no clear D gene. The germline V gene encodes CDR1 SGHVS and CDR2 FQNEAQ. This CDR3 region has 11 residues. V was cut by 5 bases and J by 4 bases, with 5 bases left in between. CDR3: CASSRPTEAFF. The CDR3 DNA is TGTGCCAGCAGCCGTCCCACTGAAGCTTTCTTT. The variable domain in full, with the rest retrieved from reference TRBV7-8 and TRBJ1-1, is GAGVSQSPRYKVAKRGQDVALRCDPISGHVSLFWYQQALGQGPEFLTYFQNEAQLDKSGLPSDRFFAERPEGSVSTLKIQRTQQEDSAVYLCASSRPTEAFFGQGTRLTVV.

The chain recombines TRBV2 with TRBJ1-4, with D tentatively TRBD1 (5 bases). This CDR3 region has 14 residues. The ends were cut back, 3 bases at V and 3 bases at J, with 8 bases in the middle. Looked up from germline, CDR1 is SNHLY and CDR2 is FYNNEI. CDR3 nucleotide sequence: TGTGCCAGCAGTGAGGGACGCGCTAATGAAAAACTGTTTTTT. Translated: CASSEGRANEKLFF. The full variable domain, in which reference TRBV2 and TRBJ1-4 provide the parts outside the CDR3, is EPEVTQTPSHQVTQMGQEVILRCVPISNHLYFYWYRQILGQKVEFLVSFYNNEISEKSEIFDDQFSVERPDGSNFTLKIRSTKLEDSAMYFCASSEGRANEKLFFGSGTQLSVL.

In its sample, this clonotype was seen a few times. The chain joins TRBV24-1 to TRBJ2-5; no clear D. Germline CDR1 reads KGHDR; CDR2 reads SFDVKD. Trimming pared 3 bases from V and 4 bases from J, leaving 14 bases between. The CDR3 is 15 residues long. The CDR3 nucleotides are TGTGCCACCAGTGATCCGCGAGGCCCGGGAGAGACCCAGTACTTC. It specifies CATSDPRGPGETQYF.

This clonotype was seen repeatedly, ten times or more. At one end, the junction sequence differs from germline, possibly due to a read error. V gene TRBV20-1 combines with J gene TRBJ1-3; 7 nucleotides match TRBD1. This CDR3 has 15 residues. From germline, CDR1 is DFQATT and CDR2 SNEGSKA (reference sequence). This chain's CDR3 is CSARDREASGNTIYF. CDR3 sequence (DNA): TGCAGTGCTCGAGACAGGGAGGCATCTGGAAACACCATATATTTT.

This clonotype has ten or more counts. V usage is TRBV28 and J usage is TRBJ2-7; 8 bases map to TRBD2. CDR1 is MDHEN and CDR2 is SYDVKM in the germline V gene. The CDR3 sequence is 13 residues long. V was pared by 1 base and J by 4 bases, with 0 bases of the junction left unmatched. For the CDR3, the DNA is TGTGCCAGCAGTTTATTAGCGGGGTACGAGCAGTACTTC. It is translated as CASSLLAGYEQYF.

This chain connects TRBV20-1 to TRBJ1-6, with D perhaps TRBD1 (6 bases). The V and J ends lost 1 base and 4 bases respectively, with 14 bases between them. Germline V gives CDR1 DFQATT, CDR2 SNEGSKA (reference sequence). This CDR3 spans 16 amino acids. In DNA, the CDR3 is TGCAGTGCTAGAGCCTCCGGACAGCCGTATAATTCACCCCTCCACTTT. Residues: CSARASGQPYNSPLHF.

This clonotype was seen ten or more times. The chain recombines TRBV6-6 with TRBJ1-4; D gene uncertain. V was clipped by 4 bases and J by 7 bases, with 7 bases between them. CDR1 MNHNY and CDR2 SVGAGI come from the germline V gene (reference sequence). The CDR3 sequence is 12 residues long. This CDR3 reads CASSSSTEKLFF. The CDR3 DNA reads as TGTGCCAGCAGTTCCTCGACTGAAAAACTGTTTTTT.

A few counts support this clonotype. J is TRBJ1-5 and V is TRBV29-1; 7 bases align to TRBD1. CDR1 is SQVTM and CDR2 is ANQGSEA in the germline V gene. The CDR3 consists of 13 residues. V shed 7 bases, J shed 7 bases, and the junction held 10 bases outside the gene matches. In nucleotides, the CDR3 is TGCAGCGCCACGGGACAGCCGGGGCAGCCCCAGCATTTT. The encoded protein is CSATGQPGQPQHF.

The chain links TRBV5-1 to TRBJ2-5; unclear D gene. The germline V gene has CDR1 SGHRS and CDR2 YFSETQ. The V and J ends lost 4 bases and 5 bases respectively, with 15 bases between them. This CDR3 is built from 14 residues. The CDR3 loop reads CASSVGPSEETQYF. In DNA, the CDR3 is TGCGCCAGCAGCGTGGGCCCATCCGAGGAGACCCAGTACTTC. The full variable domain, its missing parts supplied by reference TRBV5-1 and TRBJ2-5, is KAGVTQTPRYLIKTRGQQVTLSCSPISGHRSVSWYQQTPGQGLQFLFEYFSETQRNKGNFPGRFSGRQFSNSRSEMNVSTLELGDSALYLCASSVGPSEETQYFGPGTRLLVL.

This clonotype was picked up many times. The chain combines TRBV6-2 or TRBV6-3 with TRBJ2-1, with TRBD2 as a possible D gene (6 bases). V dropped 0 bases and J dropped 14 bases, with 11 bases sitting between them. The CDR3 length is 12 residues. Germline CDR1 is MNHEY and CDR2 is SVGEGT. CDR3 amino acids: CASSYSDGEEFF. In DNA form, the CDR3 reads TGTGCCAGCAGTTACTCGGACGGGGAGGAGTTCTTC.

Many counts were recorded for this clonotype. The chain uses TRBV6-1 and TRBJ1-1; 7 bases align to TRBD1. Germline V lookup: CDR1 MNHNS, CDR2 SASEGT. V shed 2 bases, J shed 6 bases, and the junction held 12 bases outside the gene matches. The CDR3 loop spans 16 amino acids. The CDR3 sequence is CASSEQPPGQSSEAFF. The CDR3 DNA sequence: TGTGCCAGCAGTGAACAGCCCCCGGGACAGTCTTCTGAAGCTTTCTTT.

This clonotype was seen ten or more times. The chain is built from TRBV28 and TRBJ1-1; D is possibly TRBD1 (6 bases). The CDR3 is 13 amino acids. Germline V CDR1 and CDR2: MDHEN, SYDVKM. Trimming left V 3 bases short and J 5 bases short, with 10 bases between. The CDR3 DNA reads TGTGCCAGCAGTTTGCGGGGGGCTACTGAAGCTTTCTTT. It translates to CASSLRGATEAFF.

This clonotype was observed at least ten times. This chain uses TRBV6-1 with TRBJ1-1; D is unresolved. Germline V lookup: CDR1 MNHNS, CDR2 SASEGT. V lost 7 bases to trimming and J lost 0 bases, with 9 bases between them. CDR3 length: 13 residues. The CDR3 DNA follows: TGTGCCAGCAAACCGACGGTGAACACTGAAGCTTTCTTT. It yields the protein CASKPTVNTEAFF.

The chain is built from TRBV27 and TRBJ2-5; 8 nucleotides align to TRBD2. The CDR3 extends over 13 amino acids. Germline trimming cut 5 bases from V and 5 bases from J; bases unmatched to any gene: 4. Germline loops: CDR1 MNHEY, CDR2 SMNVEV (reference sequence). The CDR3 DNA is TGTGCCAGCAGTGTAGCGGGGCCGGAGACCCAGTACTTC. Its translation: CASSVAGPETQYF.

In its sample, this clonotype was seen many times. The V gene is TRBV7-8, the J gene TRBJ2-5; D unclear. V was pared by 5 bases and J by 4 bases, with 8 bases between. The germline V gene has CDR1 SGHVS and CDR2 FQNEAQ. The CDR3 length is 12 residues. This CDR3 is CASSSNAETQYF. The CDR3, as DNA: TGTGCCAGCAGCAGCAATGCAGAGACCCAGTACTTC.

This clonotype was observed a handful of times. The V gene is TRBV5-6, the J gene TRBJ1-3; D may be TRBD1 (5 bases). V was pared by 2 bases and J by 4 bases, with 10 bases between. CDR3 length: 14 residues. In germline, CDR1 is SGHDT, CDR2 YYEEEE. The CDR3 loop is CASSFKQAGNTIYF. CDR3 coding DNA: TGTGCCAGCAGCTTCAAACAGGCGGGAAACACCATATATTTT.

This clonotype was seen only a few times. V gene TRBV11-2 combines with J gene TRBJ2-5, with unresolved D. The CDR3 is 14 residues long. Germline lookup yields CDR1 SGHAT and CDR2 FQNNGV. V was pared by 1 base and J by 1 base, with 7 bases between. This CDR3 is CASSLARPQETQYF. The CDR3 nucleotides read TGTGCCAGCAGCTTAGCGAGGCCCCAAGAGACCCAGTACTTC.

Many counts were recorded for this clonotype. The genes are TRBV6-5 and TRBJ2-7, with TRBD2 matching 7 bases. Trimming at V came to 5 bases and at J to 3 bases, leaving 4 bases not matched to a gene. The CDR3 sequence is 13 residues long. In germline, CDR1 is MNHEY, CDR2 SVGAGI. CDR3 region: CASSQGLGYEQYF. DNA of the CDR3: TGTGCCAGCAGTCAAGGACTAGGCTACGAGCAGTACTTC.